This T cell receptor beta chain was documented in a study of identical twins. Only healthy Caucasians were enrolled as donors. This clonotype was counted only a few times. V shed 3 bases, J shed 5 bases, and the junction held 6 bases outside the gene matches. CDR3 length equals 16 residues. Germline CDR1 reads SGHTA; CDR2 reads FQGNSA. MiXCR, run by TCRdb on the 5' RACE reads, gives a single entry per CDR3 protein. The table lists 310,000 or so distinct CDR3 sequences, roughly 8.6% of them singletons. These sequences were also reported in another study, on yellow fever vaccine responses in identical twins.

This sequence joins TRBV7-2 and TRBJ2-1; 11 bases are shared with TRBD2. The material sequenced was memory (CD45RO+) T cells sorted from blood. The TCR was taken from a woman aged 18-29 years in good health. The DNA for the CDR3 is TGTGCCAGCAGCTTCACTAGCGGGAGAGGACACAATGAGCAGTTCTTC. It yields the protein CASSFTSGRGHNEQFF.